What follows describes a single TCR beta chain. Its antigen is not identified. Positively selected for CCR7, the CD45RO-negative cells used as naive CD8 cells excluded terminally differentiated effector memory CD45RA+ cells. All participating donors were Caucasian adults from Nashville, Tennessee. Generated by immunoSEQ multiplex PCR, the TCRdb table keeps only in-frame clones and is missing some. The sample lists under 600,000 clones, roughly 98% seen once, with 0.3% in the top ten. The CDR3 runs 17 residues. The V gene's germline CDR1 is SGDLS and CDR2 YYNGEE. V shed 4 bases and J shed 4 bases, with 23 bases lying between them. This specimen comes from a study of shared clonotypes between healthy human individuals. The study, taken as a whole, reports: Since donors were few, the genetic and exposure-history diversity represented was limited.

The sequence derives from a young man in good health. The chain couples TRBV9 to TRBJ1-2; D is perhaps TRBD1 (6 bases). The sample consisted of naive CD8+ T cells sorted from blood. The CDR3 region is CASSLLRRVTGTYGYTF. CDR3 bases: TGTGCCAGCAGCCTCCTGAGGAGAGTGACAGGAACCTATGGCTACACCTTC.